This TCR beta chain was recorded in a study of T-cell memory formation after mild COVID-19. Study information: Clustering of TCRs was largely donor specific.

Findings and caveats of the study: CD4+ clones that contracted lay mainly in CM and EM; CD8+ ones lay in EMRA. Some clones that responded turned up in pre-infection memory, which suggests that cross-reactive memory joined in. There was a balanced CD4/CD8 profile in clones contracting day 15 to 85, and later expanders leaned CD4+.

TCRdb fed the 5' RACE reads into MiXCR, producing one record per CDR3 protein. The table lists roughly 510,000 distinct CDR3 sequences, 15% to 20% of them singletons. The V gene's germline CDR1 is SGHNT and CDR2 YYREEE (reference sequence). The CDR3 length is 15 residues. The V gene lost 4 bases and the J gene lost 8 bases, with 19 bases spanning the gap. This clonotype was found a few times. Its antigen is as yet unknown. This receptor was taken from an adult woman who had mild COVID-19 (a few samples of this study predate the infection). Cell type and time point are not known. The sample taken for sequencing was PBMCs or a T cell subset sorted from them (not recorded which). The chain links TRBV5-4 to TRBJ2-1; TRBD1 might be the D (6 bases). For the CDR3, the DNA is TGTGCCAGCAGCGACGGAGAGAGGGGGACGGATGAGCAGTTCTTC. The encoded protein is CASSDGERGTDEQFF.